This entry lists 22 T cell receptor beta chains sequenced from one sample in a study of CD8 T cells in Susac syndrome. The authors reverse transcribed roughly 0.5 to 1 ug RNA with random hexamers. TCRdb ran MiXCR on the immunoSEQ multiplex PCR reads and lists one entry per CDR3 protein. The profile shows 180,000 or so distinct CDR3 sequences, over 85% of them singletons. Sequencing was performed on CD4+ T cells from PBMCs. The receptors stem from a human donor in good health.

The rearrangement uses TRBV20-1 and TRBJ1-1; D gene ambiguous. The V gene's germline CDR1 is DFQATT and CDR2 SNEGSKA (reference sequence). The germline V and J ends were trimmed by 7 bases and 0 bases, with 9 bases remaining between them. The CDR3 runs to 12 residues. The CDR3 sequence is CSVRRMNTEAFF. The CDR3 region has the DNA TGCAGTGTAAGACGAATGAACACTGAAGCTTTCTTT.

This chain uses TRBV1 with TRBJ2-1; the tabulated D call, TRBD2, remains unverified against the DNA. TRBV1 represents a pseudogene. The length of the CDR3 is 15 residues. CDR3 sequence: CTSSQDQEDHNEQFF. CDR3 nucleotide sequence: TGCACCAGCAGCCAAGATCAGGAGGATCACAATGAGCAGTTCTTC.

J is TRBJ1-6 and V is TRBV4-3; D is undetermined. The V end was cut by 1 base, the J end by 8 bases, with 12 bases between. Germline lookup yields CDR1 LGHNA and CDR2 YSLEER. This CDR3 spans 15 amino acids. Written as DNA, the CDR3 is TGCGCCAGCAGCCAAGTGTACCAGCGGGATTCACCCCTCCACTTT. Its protein is CASSQVYQRDSPLHF.

The chain links TRBV3-1 to TRBJ2-3; TRBD2 aligns across 7 bases. The V and J ends lost 8 bases and 1 base, in that order; junction bases with no gene match: 3. The germline gives CDR1 LGHDT, CDR2 YNNKEL (reference sequence). CDR3 length equals 13 residues. CDR3 DNA sequence: TGTGCCAGCCGCGCGGGGGGCACAGATACGCAGTATTTT. This encodes CASRAGGTDTQYF.

V is TRBV29-1 and J is TRBJ1-3, with 9 bases fitting TRBD1. Germline CDR1 is SQVTM and CDR2 is ANQGSEA. The junction had 6 bases not matched to a gene; V was cut back by 2 bases and J by 4 bases. CDR3 size: 15 residues. CDR3 sequence: CSVETRGQGGNTIYF. The DNA for the CDR3 is TGCAGCGTTGAAACCCGTGGACAGGGGGGAAACACCATATATTTT.

The rearrangement uses TRBV15 and TRBJ2-1; D not resolved. CDR3 length: 12 amino acids. Per germline, CDR1 LNHNV and CDR2 YYDKDF (reference sequence). Trimming removed 6 bases at V and 8 bases at J, with 11 bases between. The chain's CDR3 is CATRNEAYEQFF. DNA for the CDR3: TGTGCCACCAGAAATGAGGCGTATGAGCAGTTCTTC.

The chain uses TRBV18 and TRBJ2-7, with no clear D. Germline CDR1 KGHSH, CDR2 LQKENI. This CDR3 is built from 12 residues. V was clipped by 0 bases and J by 6 bases, with 6 bases between them. The chain's CDR3 is CASSPPTLEQYF. CDR3 sequence (DNA): TGTGCCAGCTCACCACCTACTCTCGAGCAGTACTTC.

This clonotype was recorded a few times. J is TRBJ1-1 and V is TRBV27; TRBD1 might be the D (5 bases). The CDR3 has 14 residues. V was clipped by 2 bases and J by 2 bases, with 9 bases between them. Germline lookup yields CDR1 MNHEY and CDR2 SMNVEV (reference sequence). CDR3 residues: CASSLGTANTEAFF. The DNA of the CDR3 is TGTGCCAGCAGTTTAGGGACGGCTAACACTGAAGCTTTCTTT.

The CDR3 protein is CSASLRGGNRELFF. DNA of the CDR3: TGCAGTGCTAGTCTCCGGGGGGGCAATAGGGAGCTGTTTTTT. The J gene is TRBJ2-2, the V gene TRBV20-1; 8 bases align to TRBD2. This CDR3 is built from 14 residues. CDR1 is DFQATT and CDR2 is SNEGSKA in the germline V gene (reference sequence). V was pared by 3 bases and J by 9 bases, with 9 bases of the junction left unmatched.

The J gene is TRBJ1-2, the V gene TRBV20-1; D call uncertain. Germline-derived CDR1 and CDR2 are DFQATT and SNEGSKA (reference sequence). The CDR3 loop spans 12 amino acids. V was cut by 3 bases and J by 7 bases, with 12 bases left in between. CDR3 nucleotides: TGCAGTGCTAGTCTTCATAGTGGTGGCTACACCTTC. It encodes CSASLHSGGYTF.

The V gene is TRBV28, the J gene TRBJ2-7; tentatively, D is TRBD1 or TRBD2 (5 bases each). The CDR3 totals 16 residues. In germline, CDR1 is MDHEN, CDR2 SYDVKM. The V gene lost 5 bases and the J gene lost 0 bases, with 17 bases spanning the gap. The CDR3 DNA reads TGTGCCAGCAGTGCCATCCGGGACGCGAGCTCCTACGAGCAGTACTTC. Translated, it gives CASSAIRDASSYEQYF.

This chain connects TRBV15 to TRBJ1-5; the D gene is possibly TRBD1 (6 bases). V dropped 0 bases and J dropped 4 bases, with 10 bases sitting between them. This CDR3 is built from 15 residues. CDR1 and CDR2 (germline): LNHNV, YYDKDF (reference sequence). This chain's CDR3 is CATSREGQLNQPQHF. CDR3 DNA sequence: TGTGCCACCAGCAGAGAAGGACAGTTAAATCAGCCCCAGCATTTT.

The chain uses TRBV4-3 and TRBJ2-6; weak D call: TRBD1 (5 bases). V gave up 0 bases and J gave up 2 bases, with 8 bases separating them. Looked up from germline, CDR1 is LGHNA and CDR2 is YSLEER. The CDR3 totals 16 residues. Here the CDR3 DNA reads TGCGCCAGCAGCCAAGACGGACACCCTGGGGCCAACGTCCTGACTTTC. It codes for CASSQDGHPGANVLTF.

This sequence joins TRBV29-1 and TRBJ2-3, with D hard to call. Trimming pared 5 bases from V and 4 bases from J, leaving 13 bases between. CDR3 length: 13 residues. Germline V gene data show CDR1 as SQVTM and CDR2 as ANQGSEA. CDR3 coding DNA: TGCAGCGTTCGAGTCCCCGGGCCAGATACGCAGTATTTT. Protein sequence: CSVRVPGPDTQYF.

J is TRBJ2-1 and V is TRBV5-1; D remains unclear. The CDR3 totals 16 residues. Germline lookup yields CDR1 SGHRS and CDR2 YFSETQ. V was pared by 3 bases and J by 5 bases, with 18 bases between. CDR3 protein: CASSYTDFTLHNEQFF. The DNA for the CDR3 is TGCGCCAGCAGCTACACAGATTTTACCCTCCACAATGAGCAGTTCTTC.

The rearrangement uses TRBV19 and TRBJ1-2, with a weak D call TRBD1 (5 bases). Trimming shortened V by 1 base and J by 3 bases, and 9 bases separated the two germline ends. CDR3 size: 14 residues. Germline CDR1 LNHDA, CDR2 SQIVND (reference sequence). CDR3 coding DNA: TGTGCCAGTAGTATAGTTGGAGGGGACTATGGCTACACCTTC. Protein sequence: CASSIVGGDYGYTF.

V and J are TRBV14 and TRBJ1-2, with 7 bases aligning to TRBD1. The ends lost 2 bases at V and 5 bases at J; junction bases unmatched: 5. This CDR3 comprises 14 residues. The germline V gene encodes CDR1 SGHDN and CDR2 FVKESK. The DNA of the CDR3 is TGTGCCAGCAGCCAAACCCGGGACAGATATGGCTACACCTTC. This sequence encodes CASSQTRDRYGYTF.

The chain recombines TRBV7-2 with TRBJ2-3, with TRBD2 matching 8 bases. J lost 1 base, V lost 8 bases, and 2 bases had no gene match. The CDR3 runs 13 residues. Germline V gene lookup returns CDR1 SGHTA and CDR2 FQGNSA. The CDR3 DNA reads TGTGCCAGCGTGCGGGGGGGCACAGATACGCAGTATTTT. This translates into CASVRGGTDTQYF.

This rearrangement joins TRBV28 to TRBJ1-1; no definite D call. The CDR3 sequence is 16 residues long. CDR1 is MDHEN, CDR2 SYDVKM, per germline. V gave up 2 bases and J gave up 0 bases, with 13 bases separating them. Here the CDR3 reads CASSLKGGVVNTEAFF. CDR3 nucleotide sequence: TGTGCCAGCAGTTTAAAGGGTGGGGTAGTGAACACTGAAGCTTTCTTT. The entire variable domain, with the rest obtained from reference TRBV28 and TRBJ1-1, is as follows: DVKVTQSSRYLVKRTGEKVFLECVQDMDHENMFWYRQDPGLGLRLIYFSYDVKMKEKGDIPEGYSVSREKKERFSLILESASTNQTSMYLCASSLKGGVVNTEAFFGQGTRLTVV.

This clonotype appeared once. The genes are TRBV15 and TRBJ1-5, with D possibly TRBD1 on 6 matching bases. From germline, CDR1 is LNHNV and CDR2 YYDKDF (reference sequence). The V end lost 6 bases, the J end lost 11 bases, and 11 bases lay between the germline ends. This CDR3 is 11 amino acids long. The CDR3 DNA follows: TGTGCCACCAGATCGCAGGGGTCCCAGCATTTT. Protein: CATRSQGSQHF.

This rearrangement joins TRBV6-2 or TRBV6-3 to TRBJ2-3; D tentatively reads TRBD1 or TRBD2 (7 bases each). Trimming removed 2 bases from V and 5 bases from J, with 11 bases in between. Germline V gene sequence: CDR1 MNHEY, CDR2 SVGEGT. CDR3 size: 14 residues. The DNA of the CDR3 is TGTGCCAGCAGTTACGAGCGGGACAGAGATACGCAGTATTTT. Translation gives CASSYERDRDTQYF.

The chain has TRBV30 and TRBJ2-5, with a possible D match to TRBD2 (5 bases). The CDR3 sequence is 13 residues long. V lost 5 bases and J lost 7, with 17 bases in between. Germline V CDR1 and CDR2: GTSNPN, SVGIG (reference sequence). The CDR3 is CAWAVGLTGTQYF. DNA of the CDR3: TGTGCCTGGGCAGTCGGACTGACGGGGACCCAGTACTTC.